Below are 29 T cell receptor beta chains sequenced from a single sample in a study of cytomegalovirus exposure and HLA in healthy donors. PCR used 60 Vbeta primers and 13 Jbeta primers. TCRdb's copy holds only in-frame clones and misses some; the assay was immunoSEQ multiplex PCR. This table holds about 200,000 clones, more than 75% found once. Material: PBMCs. The receptors originated from a man in his forties in good health and CMV-seropositive.

The gene calls are TRBV9 and TRBJ1-4; 10 nucleotides align to TRBD1. CDR3 length equals 14 residues. Losses at the gene ends were 0 bases for V and 8 bases for J; bases not matched to a gene: 1. Germline V lookup: CDR1 SGDLS, CDR2 YYNGEE. CDR3 coding DNA: TGTGCCAGCAGCGTAGGGGACAGGGGAGAAAAACTGTTTTTT. This codes for CASSVGDRGEKLFF.

For this clone: Relative to the germline gene, one junction end is altered; a read error may explain this. The rearrangement links TRBV7-9 to TRBJ1-2, with a weak D call TRBD1 (5 bases). The CDR3 has 16 amino acids. Germline V gene data show CDR1 as SEHNR and CDR2 as FQNEAQ (reference sequence). The CDR3 reads CSSSHQTDQGFYGYTF. In DNA form, the CDR3 reads TGTTCCAGCAGCCATCAGACAGATCAGGGATTTTATGGCTACACCTTC.

The chain has TRBV7-2 and TRBJ2-1; tentative D call: TRBD2 (5 bases). Trimming removed 2 bases at V and 2 bases at J, with 19 bases between. Germline CDR1 reads SGHTA; CDR2 reads FQGNSA. The CDR3 runs to 18 residues. Here the CDR3 reads CASSLSFNGGQAYNEQFF. The CDR3 DNA reads as TGTGCCAGCAGCTTATCTTTTAACGGCGGGCAGGCCTACAATGAGCAGTTCTTC.

The chain uses TRBV6-5 and TRBJ1-1, with D uncertain. Looked up from germline, CDR1 is MNHEY and CDR2 is SVGAGI. The germline V and J ends were trimmed by 7 bases and 0 bases, with 9 bases remaining between them. This CDR3 comprises 13 residues. The CDR3 protein is CASKKQVNTEAFF. Written as DNA, the CDR3 is TGTGCCAGCAAGAAACAAGTGAACACTGAAGCTTTCTTT.

This clone occurred a few times. The chain recombines TRBV9 with TRBJ2-1, with 9 bases matching TRBD2. The CDR3 is 14 residues long. Germline V gives CDR1 SGDLS, CDR2 YYNGEE. V dropped 3 bases and J dropped 5; count of bases not matched to a gene: 3. The CDR3 region is CASSARGGDNEQFF. CDR3 in DNA: TGTGCCAGCAGCGCCCGCGGGGGGGACAATGAGCAGTTCTTC.

This chain connects TRBV7-9 to TRBJ1-2, with 7 positions matching TRBD1. Germline V CDR1 and CDR2: SEHNR, FQNEAQ (reference sequence). The CDR3 has 13 residues. Losses at the gene ends were 5 bases for V and 8 bases for J; bases not matched to a gene: 8. CDR3 bases: TGTGCCAGCAGCGACAGGGCGAAGATGGGCTACACCTTC. It codes for CASSDRAKMGYTF.

This chain uses TRBV7-6 with TRBJ2-3; D might be TRBD1 (6 bases). The germline gives CDR1 SGHVS, CDR2 FNYEAQ. The V gene lost 2 bases and the J gene lost 6 bases, with 12 bases spanning the gap. The CDR3 sequence is 14 residues long. CDR3 nucleotides: TGTGCCAGCAGCTTACAACAGGGAACGGATACGCAGTATTTT. Translated, it gives CASSLQQGTDTQYF.

The chain recombines TRBV7-9 with TRBJ1-1; D may be TRBD1 (6 bases). Germline CDR1 is SEHNR and CDR2 is FQNEAQ (reference sequence). Trimming removed 0 bases from V and 6 bases from J, with 14 bases in between. The CDR3 has 15 residues. The CDR3 is CASSLAGGRGAEAFF. The DNA of the CDR3 is TGTGCCAGCAGCTTAGCCGGGGGGCGTGGGGCTGAAGCTTTCTTT.

This clone showed up just a few times. The chain joins TRBV11-2 to TRBJ2-7; 8 positions agree with TRBD1. CDR3 size: 13 residues. The V segment lost 1 base and the J segment 6 bases; nucleotides outside the gene matches: 2. Germline V lookup: CDR1 SGHAT, CDR2 FQNNGV. The CDR3 nucleotides are TGTGCCAGCAGCTTAGGACAGGGGAGCGAGCAGTACTTC. Its protein is CASSLGQGSEQYF.

V and J are TRBV19 and TRBJ1-1; no clear D. V lost 4 bases, J lost 1 base, and 7 bases lay in between. The CDR3 is 13 residues long. Germline V gene data show CDR1 as LNHDA and CDR2 as SQIVND (reference sequence). CDR3 sequence (DNA): TGTGCCAGTAGTACGGAGGGGAACACTGAAGCTTTCTTT. This translates into CASSTEGNTEAFF.

The chain is built from TRBV7-9 and TRBJ2-7, with 12 bases lining up with TRBD1. The germline V gene encodes CDR1 SEHNR and CDR2 FQNEAQ (reference sequence). V shed 0 bases, J shed 6 bases, and the junction held 3 bases outside the gene matches. The CDR3 consists of 15 residues. The CDR3: CASSLAGTGGSEQYF. DNA for the CDR3: TGTGCCAGCAGCTTAGCGGGGACAGGGGGCAGCGAGCAGTACTTC.

The genes are TRBV9 and TRBJ2-7; perhaps TRBD1 as D (8 bases). Trimming took 4 bases from V and 6 from J, leaving 23 bases between them. This CDR3 is 16 amino acids long. From germline, CDR1 is SGDLS and CDR2 YYNGEE. CDR3: CASSSSGQGWAGEQYF. CDR3 in DNA: TGTGCCAGCAGCTCTAGCGGACAGGGTTGGGCGGGCGAGCAGTACTTC.

The gene calls are TRBV19 and TRBJ2-7, with TRBD1 identical over 8 bases. V dropped 9 bases and J dropped 3; count of bases not matched to a gene: 4. Germline assignment: CDR1 LNHDA and CDR2 SQIVND (reference sequence). The CDR3 is made up of 12 amino acids. CDR3 residues: CASGQGYYEQYF. The CDR3 DNA reads TGTGCCAGCGGACAGGGCTACTACGAGCAGTACTTC.

This clone was seen once. The V gene is TRBV30, the J gene TRBJ1-2, with TRBD1 matching over 7 bases. The CDR3 is 15 amino acids. J lost 1 base, V lost 0 bases, and 5 bases had no gene match. CDR1 is GTSNPN and CDR2 is SVGIG in the germline V gene (reference sequence). For the CDR3, the DNA is TGTGCCTGGAGTGTACACAGGGGCTATAACTATGGCTACACCTTC. It encodes CAWSVHRGYNYGYTF.

For the CDR3, the DNA is TGTGCCAGCAGCCCCGGGGAAAACGGGCGGCCTGAAGCTTTCTTT. This encodes CASSPGENGRPEAFF. J is TRBJ1-1 and V is TRBV21-1. TRBV21-1 is given as a pseudogene. The CDR3 extends over 15 amino acids.

This clone was recorded only once. This chain links TRBV20-1 with TRBJ2-3, with 8 positions matching TRBD1. J lost 7 bases, V lost 6 bases, and 3 bases had no gene match. From germline, CDR1 is DFQATT and CDR2 SNEGSKA (reference sequence). CDR3 length equals 11 residues. This CDR3 is CSANRGNTQYF. The CDR3 nucleotides read TGCAGTGCGAACAGGGGGAATACGCAGTATTTT.

This clone was seen only a few times. The genes are TRBV27 and TRBJ2-7; D perhaps matches TRBD2 (6 bases). With 7 bases removed from V and 6 bases from J, the gap between germline ends came to 16 bases. Germline lookup yields CDR1 MNHEY and CDR2 SMNVEV (reference sequence). The CDR3 has 13 amino acids. The CDR3 DNA follows: TGTGCCAGCACCGTACTGGGGGGAGGCGAGCAGTACTTC. Translating it yields CASTVLGGGEQYF.

The chain has TRBV6-5 and TRBJ1-2; 8 nucleotides align to TRBD1. The ends lost 5 bases at V and 2 bases at J; junction bases unmatched: 1. The germline V gene encodes CDR1 MNHEY and CDR2 SVGAGI. The CDR3 runs 13 residues. The CDR3 DNA follows: TGTGCCAGCAGTCGGACAGGGAACTATGGCTACACCTTC. Translated: CASSRTGNYGYTF.

This rearrangement joins TRBV5-8 to TRBJ2-1; a weak D match, TRBD2 (5 bases). Trimming took off 1 base at V and 9 bases at J, with 20 bases between the two ends. Germline-derived CDR1 and CDR2 are SGHTS and YDEGEE. The CDR3 covers 16 residues. Here the CDR3 reads CASSLSLLVGSGEQFF. DNA of the CDR3: TGTGCCAGCAGCTTGTCCCTACTAGTGGGTTCGGGTGAGCAGTTCTTC.

The chain couples TRBV10-1 to TRBJ2-1; D perhaps matches TRBD2 (5 bases). CDR3 length equals 12 residues. Germline loops: CDR1 WNHNN, CDR2 SYGVQD (reference sequence). V was clipped by 3 bases and J by 6 bases, with 6 bases between them. Here the CDR3 reads CASSERGNEQFF. The DNA of the CDR3 is TGCGCCAGCAGTGAACGGGGCAATGAGCAGTTCTTC.

This chain connects TRBV6-6 to TRBJ2-1; TRBD2 matches at 8 bases. Germline assignment: CDR1 MNHNY and CDR2 SVGAGI (reference sequence). V lost 0 bases, J lost 7 bases, and 8 bases stayed unmatched. The CDR3 spans 16 residues. The CDR3 reads CASSYSGSGRPNEQFF. As DNA, the CDR3 is TGTGCCAGCAGTTACTCGGGGAGCGGGAGACCGAATGAGCAGTTCTTC.

V and J are TRBV30 and TRBJ2-5; possible D gene TRBD2, 6 bases. Germline V lookup: CDR1 GTSNPN, CDR2 SVGIG (reference sequence). The CDR3 has 13 amino acids. Trimming pared 1 base from V and 3 bases from J, leaving 9 bases between. The CDR3 DNA sequence: TGTGCCTGGAGTGGGGGGGTGAAAGAGACCCAGTACTTC. Encoded protein: CAWSGGVKETQYF.

The rearrangement links TRBV6-5 to TRBJ2-1; 8 nucleotides align to TRBD2. This CDR3 has 15 residues. Trimming removed 5 bases from V and 3 bases from J; junction bases left unmatched: 6. The germline V gene has CDR1 MNHEY and CDR2 SVGAGI. The CDR3 DNA sequence: TGTGCCAGCAGTAAGCGGGAGAGCTTCTACAATGAGCAGTTCTTC. Encoded protein: CASSKRESFYNEQFF.

This clone was recorded a few times. The chain employs TRBV2 and TRBJ1-4; 11 bases are a match to TRBD1. CDR1 and CDR2 from the germline V gene are SNHLY and FYNNEI. V trimming: 7 bases; J trimming: 8 bases; junction bases outside the gene matches: 6. This CDR3 contains 14 residues. The CDR3 here is CASTGQGAGEKLFF. CDR3 DNA sequence: TGTGCCAGCACTGGACAGGGGGCAGGGGAAAAACTGTTTTTT.

The chain joins TRBV6-5 to TRBJ1-2; 11 nucleotides line up with TRBD1. CDR3 length equals 14 residues. Looked up from germline, CDR1 is MNHEY and CDR2 is SVGAGI. V was clipped by 6 bases and J by 8 bases; unmatched bases: 8. In DNA, the CDR3 is TGTGCCAGCAGCCGGGACAGGGGGGAGAGGGGCTACACCTTC. Translated: CASSRDRGERGYTF.

The chain employs TRBV7-9 and TRBJ2-1, with 7 nucleotides matching TRBD2. From germline, CDR1 is SEHNR and CDR2 FQNEAQ (reference sequence). Trimming at V came to 6 bases and at J to 8 bases, leaving 13 bases not matched to a gene. The CDR3 loop spans 15 amino acids. The chain's CDR3 is CASSPGGSGGDEQFF. The CDR3 bases are TGTGCCAGCAGTCCGGGGGGTAGCGGAGGGGATGAGCAGTTCTTC.

The chain has TRBV5-1 and TRBJ2-2, with D hard to call. The germline V and J ends were trimmed by 0 bases and 3 bases, with 9 bases remaining between them. The CDR3 has 15 amino acids. Germline V gives CDR1 SGHRS, CDR2 YFSETQ. The CDR3 region is CASSLVGDYTGELFF. CDR3 in DNA: TGCGCCAGCAGCTTGGTAGGAGACTACACCGGGGAGCTGTTTTTT. The whole variable domain, filled in from reference TRBV5-1 and TRBJ2-2, reads KAGVTQTPRYLIKTRGQQVTLSCSPISGHRSVSWYQQTPGQGLQFLFEYFSETQRNKGNFPGRFSGRQFSNSRSEMNVSTLELGDSALYLCASSLVGDYTGELFFGEGSRLTVL.

The CDR3 sequence: CASSRDGGTVQPQHF. The CDR3 DNA reads TGCGCCAGCAGCCGAGATGGGGGGACAGTTCAGCCCCAGCATTTT. The gene calls are TRBV4-1 and TRBJ1-5, with TRBD1 matching over 7 bases. V lost 4 bases, J lost 6 bases, and 9 bases stayed unmatched. There are 15 residues in the CDR3. Per germline, CDR1 MGHRA and CDR2 YSYEKL.

The J gene is TRBJ2-5, the V gene TRBV6-5; 10 positions match TRBD2. Germline CDR1 reads MNHEY; CDR2 reads SVGAGI. J was trimmed by 4 bases and V by 5 bases; bases with no gene match: 4. This CDR3 has 14 amino acids. In nucleotides, the CDR3 is TGTGCCAGCAGTCTAGCGGGAGCGGGAGAGACCCAGTACTTC. It specifies CASSLAGAGETQYF.